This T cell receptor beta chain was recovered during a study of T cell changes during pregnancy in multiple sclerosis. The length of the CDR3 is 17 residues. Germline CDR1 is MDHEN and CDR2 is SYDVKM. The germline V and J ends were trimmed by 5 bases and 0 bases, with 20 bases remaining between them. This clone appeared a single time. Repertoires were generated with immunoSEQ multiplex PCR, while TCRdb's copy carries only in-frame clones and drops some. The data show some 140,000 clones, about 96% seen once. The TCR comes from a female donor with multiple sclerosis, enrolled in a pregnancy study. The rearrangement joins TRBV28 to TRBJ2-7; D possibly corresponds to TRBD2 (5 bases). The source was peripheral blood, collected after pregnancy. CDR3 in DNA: TGTGCCAGCAGTGAACCGAGAGGTCTAGCTTTCTCCTACGAGCAGTACTTC. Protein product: CASSEPRGLAFSYEQYF.